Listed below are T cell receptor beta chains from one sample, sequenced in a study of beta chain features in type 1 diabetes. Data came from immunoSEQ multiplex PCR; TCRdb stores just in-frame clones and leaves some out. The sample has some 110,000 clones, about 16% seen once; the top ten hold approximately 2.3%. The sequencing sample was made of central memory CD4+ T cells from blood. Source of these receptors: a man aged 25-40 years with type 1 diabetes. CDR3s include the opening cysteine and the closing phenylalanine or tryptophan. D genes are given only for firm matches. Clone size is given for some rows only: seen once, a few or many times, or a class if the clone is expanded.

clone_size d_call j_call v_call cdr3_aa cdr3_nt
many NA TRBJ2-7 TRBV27 CASSDNSYEQYF TGTGCCAGCAGTGATAATAGCTACGAGCAGTACTTC
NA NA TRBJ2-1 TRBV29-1 CSVGRQVNEQFF TGCAGCGTTGGGAGACAGGTCAATGAGCAGTTCTTC
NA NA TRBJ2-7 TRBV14 CASSHFAYEQYF TGTGCCAGCAGCCACTTTGCCTACGAGCAGTACTTC
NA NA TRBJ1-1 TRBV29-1 CSVVLNTEAFF TGCAGCGTTGTACTGAACACTGAAGCTTTCTTT
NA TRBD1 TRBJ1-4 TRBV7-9 CASSLPDRREKLFF TGTGCCAGCAGCCTTCCGGACAGGCGGGAAAAACTGTTTTTT
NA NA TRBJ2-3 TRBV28 CASNEQTTDTQYF TGTGCCAGCAATGAGCAGACCACAGATACGCAGTATTTT
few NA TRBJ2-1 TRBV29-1 CSGGNSYNEQFF TGCAGCGGGGGCAACTCCTACAATGAGCAGTTCTTC
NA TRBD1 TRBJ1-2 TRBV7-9 CASSSDRGFNGYTF TGTGCCAGCAGCTCGGACAGGGGATTCAATGGCTACACCTTC
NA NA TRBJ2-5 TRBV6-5 CASSYQTDLQETQYF TGTGCCAGCAGTTACCAGACAGACCTCCAAGAGACCCAGTACTTC
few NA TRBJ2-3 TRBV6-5 CASSPGRRSDTQYF TGTGCCAGCAGCCCCGGTAGAAGGTCGGATACGCAGTATTTT
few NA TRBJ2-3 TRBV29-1 CSVSGVHTDTQYF TGCAGCGTCTCGGGGGTCCACACAGATACGCAGTATTTT
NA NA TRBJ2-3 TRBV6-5 CASSYGATDTQYF TGTGCCAGCAGTTATGGTGCTACAGATACGCAGTATTTT
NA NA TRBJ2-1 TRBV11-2 CASTDRSSYNEQFF TGTGCCAGTACCGACAGGAGCTCCTACAATGAGCAGTTCTTC
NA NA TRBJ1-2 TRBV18 CASSPPAVRAGYGYTF TGTGCCAGCTCACCACCGGCAGTCCGGGCAGGCTATGGCTACACCTTC
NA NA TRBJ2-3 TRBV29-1 CSAGQGVAGSTDTQYF TGCAGCGCCGGGCAGGGGGTAGCGGGGAGCACAGATACGCAGTATTTT
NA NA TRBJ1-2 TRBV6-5 CASSSNYGYTF TGTGCCAGCAGTTCCAACTATGGCTACACCTTC
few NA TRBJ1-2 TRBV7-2 CASSQDRGANYGYTF TGTGCCAGCAGCCAAGATCGCGGTGCTAACTATGGCTACACCTTC
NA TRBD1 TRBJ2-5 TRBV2 CASSEALGQGQETQYF TGTGCCAGCAGTGAAGCCCTCGGACAGGGCCAAGAGACCCAGTACTTC
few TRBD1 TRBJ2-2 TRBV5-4 CASSSGQVNTGELFF TGTGCCAGCAGCTCTGGACAGGTTAACACCGGGGAGCTGTTTTTT
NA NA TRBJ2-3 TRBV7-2 CASSWDSTDTQYF TGTGCCAGCAGTTGGGACTCCACAGATACGCAGTATTTT
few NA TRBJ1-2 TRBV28 CASSSVQGRGGYTF TGTGCCAGCAGTTCCGTCCAGGGGAGGGGAGGCTACACCTTC
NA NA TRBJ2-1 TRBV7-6 CASSLPFSHEQFF TGTGCCAGCAGCTTACCTTTCAGTCATGAGCAGTTCTTC
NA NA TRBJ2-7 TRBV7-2 CASSLASPTYEQYF TGTGCCAGCAGCTTAGCGTCTCCAACCTACGAGCAGTACTTC
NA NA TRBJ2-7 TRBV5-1 CASSPVDYYEQYF TGCGCCAGCAGCCCCGTCGACTATTACGAGCAGTACTTC
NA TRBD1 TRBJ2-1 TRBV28 CASSFQSTGGYNEQFF TGTGCCAGCAGTTTCCAGTCTACAGGGGGCTACAATGAGCAGTTCTTC
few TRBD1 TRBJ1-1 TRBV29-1 CSADVRDRGWNTEAFF TGCAGCGCCGACGTCCGGGACAGGGGGTGGAACACTGAAGCTTTCTTT
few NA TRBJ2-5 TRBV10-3 CAISETAYGETQYF TGTGCCATCAGTGAGACAGCTTACGGGGAGACCCAGTACTTC
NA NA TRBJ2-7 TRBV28 CASSLSWNRADEQYF TGTGCCAGCAGCCTCAGTTGGAACCGAGCGGACGAGCAGTACTTC
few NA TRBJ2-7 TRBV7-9 CASSLSYEQYF TGTGCCAGCAGCTTAAGCTACGAGCAGTACTTC
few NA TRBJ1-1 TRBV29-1 CSAGANTLNTEAFF TGCAGTGCAGGGGCTAATACCCTGAACACTGAAGCTTTCTTT
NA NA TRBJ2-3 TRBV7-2 CASSRAASTDTQYF TGTGCCAGCAGTCGAGCCGCTAGCACAGATACGCAGTATTTT
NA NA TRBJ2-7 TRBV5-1 CASSDDRGGYEQYF TGCGCCAGCAGCGATGACAGGGGAGGGTACGAGCAGTACTTC
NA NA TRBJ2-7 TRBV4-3 CASSQGERGAYEQYF TGCGCCAGCAGCCAAGGGGAGAGGGGGGCCTACGAGCAGTACTTC
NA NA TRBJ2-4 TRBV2 CASSGRQAIAKNIQYF TGTGCCAGCAGTGGGAGACAGGCCATAGCCAAAAACATTCAGTACTTC
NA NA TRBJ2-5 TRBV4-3 CASSQLRGGEETQYF TGCGCCAGCAGCCAACTTAGGGGGGGCGAAGAGACCCAGTACTTC
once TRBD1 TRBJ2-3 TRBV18 CASSPGQGADTQYF TGTGCCAGCTCACCGGGACAGGGGGCAGATACGCAGTATTTT
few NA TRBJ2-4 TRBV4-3 CASSPDLGDIQYF TGCGCCAGCAGCCCCGACCTTGGGGACATTCAGTACTTC
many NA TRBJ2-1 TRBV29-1 CSVETLAVNEQFF TGCAGCGTTGAGACTCTGGCGGTTAATGAGCAGTTCTTC
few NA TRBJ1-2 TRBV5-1 CASSLGQLYGYTF TGCGCCAGCAGCTTGGGACAACTCTATGGCTACACCTTC
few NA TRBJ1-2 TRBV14 CASSQQGPLLGYTF TGTGCCAGCAGCCAACAGGGTCCCCTCCTTGGCTACACCTTC
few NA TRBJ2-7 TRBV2 CASRNRVESYEQYF TGTGCCAGCAGAAACAGGGTAGAGTCCTACGAGCAGTACTTC
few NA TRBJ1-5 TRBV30 CAWSKALLGSYSNQPQHF TGTGCCTGGAGTAAGGCCTTGCTGGGGTCGTATAGCAATCAGCCCCAGCATTTT
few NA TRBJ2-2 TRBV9 CASSVEYGSTGELFF TGTGCCAGCAGCGTAGAATACGGTAGCACCGGGGAGCTGTTTTTT
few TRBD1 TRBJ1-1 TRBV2 CASSLDRANTEAFF TGTGCCAGCAGCCTGGACAGGGCCAACACTGAAGCTTTCTTT
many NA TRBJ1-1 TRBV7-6 CASTRDRGTEAFF TGTGCCAGCACCCGGGACCGAGGCACTGAAGCTTTCTTT
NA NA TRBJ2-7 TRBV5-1 CASSLEGTTVLEQYF TGCGCCAGCAGCTTGGAAGGGACAACTGTACTGGAGCAGTACTTC
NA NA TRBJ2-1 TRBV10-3 CAIRTAGNEQFF TGTGCCATCAGGACCGCCGGCAATGAGCAGTTCTTC
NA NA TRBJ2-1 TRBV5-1 CASSLAEGTQEQFF TGCGCCAGCAGCTTGGCCGAGGGGACGCAGGAGCAGTTCTTC